This T cell receptor beta chain was sequenced during a study of cytomegalovirus exposure and HLA in healthy donors. The CDR3 has 13 residues. The V gene's germline CDR1 is SGHTA and CDR2 FQGNSA. Deletions cut 4 bases from V and 4 bases from J, with 10 bases between. PCR employed 60 Vbeta and 13 Jbeta primers. Sequenced by immunoSEQ multiplex PCR; TCRdb stores in-frame clones only, minus some. The sample includes about 120,000 clones. The V call is TRBV7-2, the J call TRBJ1-2; tentatively, D is TRBD1 (6 bases). Sequencing was performed on PBMCs. The clonotype originates from a man younger than 35 in good health and CMV-seronegative. The CDR3 reads CASSYDRSYGYTF. The CDR3, as DNA: TGTGCCAGCAGCTATGACAGGTCCTATGGCTACACCTTC.